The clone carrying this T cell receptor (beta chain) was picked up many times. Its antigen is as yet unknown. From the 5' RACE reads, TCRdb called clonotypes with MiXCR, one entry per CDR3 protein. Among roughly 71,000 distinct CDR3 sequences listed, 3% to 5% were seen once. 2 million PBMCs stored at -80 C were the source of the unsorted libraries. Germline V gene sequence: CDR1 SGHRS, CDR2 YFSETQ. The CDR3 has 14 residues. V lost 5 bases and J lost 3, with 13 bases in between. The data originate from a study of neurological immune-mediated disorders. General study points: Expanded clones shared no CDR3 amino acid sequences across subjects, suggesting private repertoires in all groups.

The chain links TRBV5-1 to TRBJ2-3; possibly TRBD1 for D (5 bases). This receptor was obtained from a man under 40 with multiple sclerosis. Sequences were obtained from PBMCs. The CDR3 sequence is CASSFFKGTDTQYF. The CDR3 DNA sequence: TGCGCCAGCAGTTTTTTCAAGGGGACAGATACGCAGTATTTT.